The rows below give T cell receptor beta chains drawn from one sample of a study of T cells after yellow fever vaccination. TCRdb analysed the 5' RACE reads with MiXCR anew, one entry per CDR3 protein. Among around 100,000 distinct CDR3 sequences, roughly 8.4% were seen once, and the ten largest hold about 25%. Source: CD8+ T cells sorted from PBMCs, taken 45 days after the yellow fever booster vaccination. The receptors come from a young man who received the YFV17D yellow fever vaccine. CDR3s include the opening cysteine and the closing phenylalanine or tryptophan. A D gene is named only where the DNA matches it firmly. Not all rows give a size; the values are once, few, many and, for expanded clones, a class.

CASRGPGYGMETQYF	TGCGCCAGCAGGGGGCCAGGGTATGGGATGGAGACCCAGTACTTC	TRBJ2-5	TRBV5-1	-	-
CASSQLLNTEAFF	TGTGCCAGCAGCCAACTGCTAAACACTGAAGCTTTCTTT	TRBJ1-1	TRBV14	-	-
CSARDPGTAYSNQPQHF	TGCAGTGCTAGAGATCCAGGGACAGCGTATAGCAATCAGCCCCAGCATTTT	TRBJ1-5	TRBV20-1	TRBD1	-
CASSYSIGGDSYEQYF	TGTGCCAGCAGTTACTCGATCGGGGGCGACTCCTACGAGCAGTACTTC	TRBJ2-7	TRBV6-5	-	many
CASSSLLAGGPNEQFF	TGTGCCAGCAGCTCCCTACTAGCGGGAGGACCTAATGAGCAGTTCTTC	TRBJ2-1	TRBV7-6	TRBD2	many
CASSDGTVSGVQETQYF	TGTGCCAGCAGTGACGGGACAGTTAGCGGAGTACAAGAGACCCAGTACTTC	TRBJ2-5	TRBV27	-	many
CSAIEEQGSYEQYF	TGCAGTGCTATTGAAGAGCAGGGATCCTACGAGCAGTACTTC	TRBJ2-7	TRBV20-1	-	few
CASSQMGF	TGCGCCAGCAGTCAGATGGGATTC	TRBJ2-5	TRBV23-1	-	few
CASSLGTGGEKLFF	TGCGCCAGCAGCCTCGGGACAGGAGGTGAAAAACTGTTTTTT	TRBJ1-4	TRBV4-3	TRBD1	many
CASSIPLATSYNEQFF	TGCGCCAGCAGCATCCCTCTAGCGACCTCCTACAATGAGCAGTTCTTC	TRBJ2-1	TRBV5-1	-	few
CSFRQEDSGELFF	TGCAGCTTCAGGCAGGAGGATAGCGGGGAGCTGTTTTTT	TRBJ2-2	TRBV29-1	-	many
CSAPGAGDLSYNEQFF	TGCAGTGCCCCTGGAGCGGGAGACCTCTCCTACAATGAGCAGTTCTTC	TRBJ2-1	TRBV20-1	TRBD2	few
CASSRSAGYGLDEQYF	TGTGCCAGTTCAAGGTCAGCGGGATATGGTTTAGACGAGCAGTACTTC	TRBJ2-7	TRBV27	TRBD2	-
CASSFGDRGTDTQYF	TGTGCCAGCAGTTTTGGGGACAGGGGCACAGATACGCAGTATTTT	TRBJ2-3	TRBV12-3/TRBV12-4	TRBD1	-
CASSVAGGLNSPLHF	TGTGCCAGCAGCGTAGCTGGAGGACTGAATTCACCCCTCCACTTT	TRBJ1-6	TRBV9	-	many
CASSQDWVSAHETYNEQFF	TGCGCCAGCAGCCAAGATTGGGTTAGCGCCCATGAAACTTACAATGAGCAGTTCTTC	TRBJ2-1	TRBV4-3	-	many
CASSQLAGGPGEQFF	TGTGCCAGCAGTCAGTTAGCGGGAGGGCCGGGGGAGCAGTTCTTC	TRBJ2-1	TRBV6-1	TRBD2	few
CASSETGVYNEQFF	TGTGCCAGCAGTGAAACGGGAGTCTACAATGAGCAGTTCTTC	TRBJ2-1	TRBV6-1	-	many
CSASEGLRTEAFF	TGCAGTGCTAGTGAGGGGCTACGTACTGAAGCTTTCTTT	TRBJ1-1	TRBV20-1	-	many
CSARVPGENYGYTF	TGCAGTGCTAGAGTGCCAGGAGAAAACTATGGCTACACCTTC	TRBJ1-2	TRBV20-1	-	many
CASSNAGLGNEQFF	TGTGCCAGCAGTAATGCTGGGTTGGGGAATGAGCAGTTCTTC	TRBJ2-1	TRBV6-5	-	many
CASSQTTGDPYNEQFF	TGCGCCAGCAGCCAGACGACAGGGGATCCCTACAATGAGCAGTTCTTC	TRBJ2-1	TRBV4-3	TRBD1	many
CATSRGRPGTTDNEQFF	TGTGCCACCAGCAGAGGCAGACCCGGGACGACTGACAATGAGCAGTTCTTC	TRBJ2-1	TRBV15	-	many
CASSPAGLVNEQFF	TGTGCCAGCAGCCCAGCGGGACTAGTCAATGAGCAGTTCTTC	TRBJ2-1	TRBV4-2	TRBD2	many
CASRIAGVTDTQYF	TGTGCCAGCAGGATAGCGGGAGTCACAGATACGCAGTATTTT	TRBJ2-3	TRBV12-3/TRBV12-4	TRBD2	many
CASSPDSSGETQYF	TGTGCCAGCAGCCCCGACTCTTCGGGAGAGACCCAGTACTTC	TRBJ2-5	TRBV28	-	few
CASSQSLGEQYF	TGTGCCAGCAGTCAAAGCCTTGGCGAGCAGTACTTC	TRBJ2-7	TRBV6-5	-	many
CSARDHTRGEYNEQFF	TGCAGTGCTAGAGACCACACCAGGGGGGAGTACAATGAGCAGTTCTTC	TRBJ2-1	TRBV20-1	-	few
CASSFYLDRNNEQFF	TGTGCCAGCAGCTTTTATCTGGACAGAAACAATGAGCAGTTCTTC	TRBJ2-1	TRBV11-2	-	many
CASSLVRGEQYF	TGTGCCAGCAGTTTAGTGCGGGGCGAGCAGTACTTC	TRBJ2-7	TRBV28	-	many
CASSPSWAGVADTQYF	TGTGCCAGCAGCCCCAGTTGGGCGGGAGTGGCAGATACGCAGTATTTT	TRBJ2-3	TRBV9	TRBD2	many
CASSSSTSGDGEQFF	TGTGCCAGCAGTTCCTCGACTAGCGGCGACGGTGAGCAGTTCTTC	TRBJ2-1	TRBV27	TRBD2	few
CASSSSLQGTSYEQYF	TGTGCCAGCAGTTCGTCACTACAGGGGACCTCCTACGAGCAGTACTTC	TRBJ2-7	TRBV7-2	TRBD1	-
CASSQGRVVDLNTEAFF	TGCGCCAGCAGCCAAGGACGGGTTGTCGACCTGAACACTGAAGCTTTCTTT	TRBJ1-1	TRBV4-3	-	-
CASSLKQYSNQPQHF	TGTGCCAGCAGTTTAAAACAGTATAGCAATCAGCCCCAGCATTTT	TRBJ1-5	TRBV27	-	many
CASSGQRGLSSYNEQFF	TGTGCCAGCAGCGGTCAGCGGGGTCTTAGCTCCTACAATGAGCAGTTCTTC	TRBJ2-1	TRBV9	TRBD2	-
CASSSSGNTDTQYF	TGTGCCAGCAGTTCAAGCGGGAACACAGATACGCAGTATTTT	TRBJ2-3	TRBV27	TRBD2	many
CASSNIGLDYEQYF	TGTGCCAGCAGTAACATCGGGCTTGATTACGAGCAGTACTTC	TRBJ2-7	TRBV28	-	many
CASSIRQLQETQYF	TGTGCCAGCAGTATTCGACAGCTCCAAGAGACCCAGTACTTC	TRBJ2-5	TRBV25-1	-	few
CSARDPASGSYNEQFF	TGCAGTGCTAGAGACCCCGCGAGCGGGAGCTACAATGAGCAGTTCTTC	TRBJ2-1	TRBV20-1	TRBD2	few
CASRASYNEQFF	TGTGCCAGCCGTGCTTCCTACAATGAGCAGTTCTTC	TRBJ2-1	TRBV27	-	many
CASSQEGCEEQYF	TGCGCCAGCAGCCAAGAGGGTTGTGAGGAGCAGTACTTC	TRBJ2-7	TRBV4-3	-	-
CASSASGLAHNEQFF	TGTGCCAGCAGTGCGTCGGGACTAGCCCACAATGAGCAGTTCTTC	TRBJ2-1	TRBV12-3/TRBV12-4	TRBD2	many
CSARDIGGHQETQYF	TGCAGCGCTAGAGATATCGGGGGACACCAAGAGACCCAGTACTTC	TRBJ2-5	TRBV20-1	-	many
CTSSLLTGSWDGELFF	TGTACCAGCAGCTTACTTACAGGGTCCTGGGACGGGGAGCTGTTTTTT	TRBJ2-2	TRBV7-6	-	-
CASSQGLPQFF	TGTGCCAGCAGTCAGGGACTTCCCCAGTTCTTC	TRBJ2-1	TRBV12-3/TRBV12-4	-	-
CASSFLGLAGTYNEQFF	TGTGCCAGCAGCTTCCTTGGACTAGCGGGAACCTACAATGAGCAGTTCTTC	TRBJ2-1	TRBV7-9	TRBD2	-
CASSFKSSHSPLHF	TGTGCCAGCAGCTTTAAGAGTAGTCATTCACCCCTCCACTTT	TRBJ1-6	TRBV7-2	-	many
CSARDIRDVETQYF	TGCAGTGCTAGAGATATCCGGGATGTTGAGACCCAGTACTTC	TRBJ2-5	TRBV20-1	-	many
CASSRELDLNTEAFF	TGCGCCAGCAGCCGAGAACTGGACTTGAACACTGAAGCTTTCTTT	TRBJ1-1	TRBV4-3	-	many
CASSSWDRVKEQYF	TGTGCCAGCAGCTCTTGGGACAGGGTGAAAGAGCAGTACTTC	TRBJ2-7	TRBV11-2	TRBD1	many
CASSGGVGGQYF	TGTGCCAGCAGCGGAGGGGTGGGTGGGCAGTATTTT	TRBJ2-3	TRBV9	-	-
CASSFLVGDEQYF	TGTGCCAGCAGCTTTCTGGTGGGCGACGAGCAGTACTTC	TRBJ2-7	TRBV5-5	-	few
CASSLGWGEGKAFF	TGTGCCAGCAGCTTAGGTTGGGGGGAGGGAAAAGCTTTCTTT	TRBJ1-1	TRBV7-8	-	many
CAPKRDGVGGELFF	TGCGCCCCCAAAAGAGACGGAGTGGGCGGGGAGCTGTTTTTT	TRBJ2-2	TRBV10-2	-	few